This record concerns one TCR beta chain sequence. What it binds is not known. The CDR3 runs to 17 residues. Per the germline V gene, CDR1 is MDHEN and CDR2 is SYDVKM. The germline V and J ends were trimmed by 5 bases and 0 bases, with 17 bases remaining between them. Method: immunoSEQ multiplex PCR; TCRdb's copy keeps in-frame clones and lacks some. The table records tens of thousands of clones, 60% to 85% of them present only once. This record belongs to a study of T cell responses to AZD1222 COVID-19 vaccine. General study findings and limits: Reportedly, close to half of spike-specific TCRs are directed against unmutated variant regions.

Second-dose intervals near 4 or 12 weeks were combined. This sequence was found in an adult who received the AZD1222 COVID-19 vaccine. The sequencing used peripheral blood, collected 28 days after the second AZD1222 dose. This chain connects TRBV28 to TRBJ1-3; TRBD1 is a possible D gene (5 bases). CDR3 sequence: CASSLQGGSYSGNTIYF. The CDR3 nucleotides are TGTGCCAGCAGTCTTCAGGGAGGGAGTTACTCTGGAAACACCATATATTTT.